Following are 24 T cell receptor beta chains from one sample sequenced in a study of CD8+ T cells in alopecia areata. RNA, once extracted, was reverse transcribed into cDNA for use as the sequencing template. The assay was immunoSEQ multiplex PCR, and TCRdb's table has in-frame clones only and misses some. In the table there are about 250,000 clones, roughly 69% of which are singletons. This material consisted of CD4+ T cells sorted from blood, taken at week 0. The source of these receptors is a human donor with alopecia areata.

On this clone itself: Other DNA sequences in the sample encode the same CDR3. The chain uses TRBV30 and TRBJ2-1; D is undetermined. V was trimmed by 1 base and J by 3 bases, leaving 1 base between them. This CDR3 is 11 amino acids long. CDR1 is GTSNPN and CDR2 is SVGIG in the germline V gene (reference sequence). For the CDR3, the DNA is TGTGCCTGGAGTGACTACAATGAGCAGTTCTTC. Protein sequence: CAWSDYNEQFF.

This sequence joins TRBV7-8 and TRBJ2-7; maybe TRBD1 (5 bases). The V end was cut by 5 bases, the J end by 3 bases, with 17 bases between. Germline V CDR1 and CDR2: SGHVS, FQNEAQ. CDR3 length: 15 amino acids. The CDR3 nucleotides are TGTGCCAGCAGCCTATGGGAAGGGGCGGTCTACGAGCAGTACTTC. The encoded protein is CASSLWEGAVYEQYF.

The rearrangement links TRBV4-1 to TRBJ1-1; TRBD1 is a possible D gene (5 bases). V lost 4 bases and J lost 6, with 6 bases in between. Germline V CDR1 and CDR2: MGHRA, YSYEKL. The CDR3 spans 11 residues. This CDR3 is CASSLGAEAFF. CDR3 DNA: TGCGCCAGCAGCCTGGGGGCTGAAGCTTTCTTT.

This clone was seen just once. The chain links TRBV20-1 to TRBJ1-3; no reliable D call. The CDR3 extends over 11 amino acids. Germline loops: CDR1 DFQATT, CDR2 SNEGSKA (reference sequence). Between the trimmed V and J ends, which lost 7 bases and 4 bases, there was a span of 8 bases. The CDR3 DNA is TGCAGTGTTGGCAGAGGAAACACCATATATTTT. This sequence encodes CSVGRGNTIYF.

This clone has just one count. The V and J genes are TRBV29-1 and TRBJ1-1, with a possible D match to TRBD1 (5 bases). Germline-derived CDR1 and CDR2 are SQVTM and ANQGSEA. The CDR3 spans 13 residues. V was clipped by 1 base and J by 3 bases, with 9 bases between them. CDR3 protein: CSVEGRVYTEAFF. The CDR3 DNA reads TGCAGCGTTGAAGGCAGGGTGTACACTGAAGCTTTCTTT.

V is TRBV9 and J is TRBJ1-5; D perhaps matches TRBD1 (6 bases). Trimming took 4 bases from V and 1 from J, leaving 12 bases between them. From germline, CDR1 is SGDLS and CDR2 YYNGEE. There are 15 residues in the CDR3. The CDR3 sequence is CASSPTGFSNQPQHF. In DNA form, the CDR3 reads TGTGCCAGCAGCCCCACAGGGTTCAGCAATCAGCCCCAGCATTTT.

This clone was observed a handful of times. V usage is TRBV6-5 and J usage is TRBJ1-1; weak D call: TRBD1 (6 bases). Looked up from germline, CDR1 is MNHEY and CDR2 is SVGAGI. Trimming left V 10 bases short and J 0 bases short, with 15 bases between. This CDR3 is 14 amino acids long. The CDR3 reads CATRRGIVNTEAFF. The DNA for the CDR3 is TGTGCCACCCGAAGGGGGATAGTGAACACTGAAGCTTTCTTT.

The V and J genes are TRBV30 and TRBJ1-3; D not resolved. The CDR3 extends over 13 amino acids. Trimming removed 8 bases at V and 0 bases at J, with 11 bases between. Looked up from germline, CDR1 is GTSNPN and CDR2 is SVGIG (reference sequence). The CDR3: CAQEQYSGNTIYF. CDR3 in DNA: TGTGCCCAGGAGCAATACTCTGGAAACACCATATATTTT.

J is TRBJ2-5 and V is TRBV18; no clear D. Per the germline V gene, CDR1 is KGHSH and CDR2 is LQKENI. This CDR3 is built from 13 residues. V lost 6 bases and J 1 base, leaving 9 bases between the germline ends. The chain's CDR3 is CASSLVSQETQYF. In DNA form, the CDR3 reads TGTGCCAGCTCTCTGGTCAGCCAAGAGACCCAGTACTTC.

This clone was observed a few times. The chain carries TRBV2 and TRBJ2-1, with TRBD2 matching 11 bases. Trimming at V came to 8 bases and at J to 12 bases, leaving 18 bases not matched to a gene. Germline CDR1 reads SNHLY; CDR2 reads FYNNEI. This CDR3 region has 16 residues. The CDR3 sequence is CASCTEAGTSGAGQFF. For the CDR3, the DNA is TGTGCCAGCTGTACAGAAGCCGGGACTAGCGGAGCTGGGCAGTTCTTC.

The CDR3 DNA sequence: TGTGCCAGCTCCGAAACAGATACGCAGTATTTT. Its translation is CASSETDTQYF. This rearrangement joins TRBV7-9 to TRBJ2-3; D uncertain. Trimming cost V 8 bases and J 3 bases, with 6 bases left between them. Germline CDR1 and CDR2: SEHNR and FQNEAQ (reference sequence). The CDR3 length is 11 residues.

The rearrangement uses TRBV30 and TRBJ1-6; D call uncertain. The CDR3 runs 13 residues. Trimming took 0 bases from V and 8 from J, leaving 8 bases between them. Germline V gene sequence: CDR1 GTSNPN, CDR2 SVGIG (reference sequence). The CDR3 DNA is TGTGCCTGGAGTGTACTTGGAGATTCACCCCTCCACTTT. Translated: CAWSVLGDSPLHF.

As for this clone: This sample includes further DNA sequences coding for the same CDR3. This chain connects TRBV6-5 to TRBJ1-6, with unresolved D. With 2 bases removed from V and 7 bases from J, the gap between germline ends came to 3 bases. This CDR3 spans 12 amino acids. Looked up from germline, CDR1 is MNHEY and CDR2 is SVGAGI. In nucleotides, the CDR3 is TGTGCCAGCAGTTACGGCAATTCACCCCTCCACTTT. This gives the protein CASSYGNSPLHF.

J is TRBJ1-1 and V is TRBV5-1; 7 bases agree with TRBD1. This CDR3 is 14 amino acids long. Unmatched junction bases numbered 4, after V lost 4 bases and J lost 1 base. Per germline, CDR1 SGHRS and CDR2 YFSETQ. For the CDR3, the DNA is TGCGCCAGCAGCCCCGGGACAGCGAACACTGAAGCTTTCTTT. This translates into CASSPGTANTEAFF.

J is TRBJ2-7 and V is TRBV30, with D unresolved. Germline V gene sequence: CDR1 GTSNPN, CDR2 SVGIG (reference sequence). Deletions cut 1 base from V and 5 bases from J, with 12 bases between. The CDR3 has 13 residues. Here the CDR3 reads CAWSADTLHEQYF. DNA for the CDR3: TGTGCCTGGAGTGCGGATACCCTCCACGAGCAGTACTTC.

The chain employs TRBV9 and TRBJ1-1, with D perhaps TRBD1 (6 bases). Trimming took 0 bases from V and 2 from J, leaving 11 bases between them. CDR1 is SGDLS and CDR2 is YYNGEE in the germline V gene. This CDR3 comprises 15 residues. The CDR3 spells CASSVVDSLNTEAFF. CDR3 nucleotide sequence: TGTGCCAGCAGCGTAGTGGACAGTCTAAACACTGAAGCTTTCTTT.

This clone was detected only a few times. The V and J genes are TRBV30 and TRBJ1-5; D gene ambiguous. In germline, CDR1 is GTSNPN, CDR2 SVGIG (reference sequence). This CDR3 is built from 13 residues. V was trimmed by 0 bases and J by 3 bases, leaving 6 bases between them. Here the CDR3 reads CAWSVTNNQPQHF. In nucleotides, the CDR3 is TGTGCCTGGAGTGTGACAAACAATCAGCCCCAGCATTTT.

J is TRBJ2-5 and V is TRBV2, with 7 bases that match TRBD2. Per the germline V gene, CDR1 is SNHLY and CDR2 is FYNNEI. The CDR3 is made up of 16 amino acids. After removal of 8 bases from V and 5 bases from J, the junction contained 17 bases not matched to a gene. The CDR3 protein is CASLVPVAGRGETQYF. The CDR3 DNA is TGTGCCAGCCTTGTACCAGTAGCGGGTCGCGGGGAGACCCAGTACTTC.

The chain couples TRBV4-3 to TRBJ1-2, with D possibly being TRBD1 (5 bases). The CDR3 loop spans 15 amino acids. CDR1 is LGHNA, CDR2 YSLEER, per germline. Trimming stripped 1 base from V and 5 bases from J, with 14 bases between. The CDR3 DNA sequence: TGCGCCAGCAGCCAAGGCGCAGAGGGGTTATATGGCTACACCTTC. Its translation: CASSQGAEGLYGYTF.

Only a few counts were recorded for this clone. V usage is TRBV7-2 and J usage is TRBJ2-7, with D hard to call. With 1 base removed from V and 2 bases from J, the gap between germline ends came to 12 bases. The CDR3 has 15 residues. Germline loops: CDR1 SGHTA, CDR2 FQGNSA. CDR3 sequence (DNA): TGTGCCAGCAGCTTAGACGTGAGACTTACCTACGAGCAGTACTTC. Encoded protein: CASSLDVRLTYEQYF.

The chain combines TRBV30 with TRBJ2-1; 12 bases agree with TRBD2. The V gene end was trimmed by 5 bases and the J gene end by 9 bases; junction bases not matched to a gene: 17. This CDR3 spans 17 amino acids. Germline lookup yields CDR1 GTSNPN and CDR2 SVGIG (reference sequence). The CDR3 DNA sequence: TGTGCCTGGGGCCAACGCCAACTAGCGGGGGGCCCGGTTGAGCAGTTCTTC. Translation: CAWGQRQLAGGPVEQFF.

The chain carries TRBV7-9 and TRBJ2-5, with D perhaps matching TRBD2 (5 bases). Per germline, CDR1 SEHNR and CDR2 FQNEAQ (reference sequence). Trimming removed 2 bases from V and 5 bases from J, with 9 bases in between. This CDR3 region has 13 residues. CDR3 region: CASSLTGSETQYF. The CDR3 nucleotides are TGTGCCAGCAGCTTAACGGGAAGTGAGACCCAGTACTTC.

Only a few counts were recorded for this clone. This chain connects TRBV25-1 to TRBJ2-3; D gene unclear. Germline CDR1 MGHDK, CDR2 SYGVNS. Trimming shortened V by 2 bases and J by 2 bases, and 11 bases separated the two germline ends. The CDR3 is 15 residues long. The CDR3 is CASSELAPNTDTQYF. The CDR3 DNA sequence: TGTGCCAGCAGTGAACTGGCGCCGAACACAGATACGCAGTATTTT.

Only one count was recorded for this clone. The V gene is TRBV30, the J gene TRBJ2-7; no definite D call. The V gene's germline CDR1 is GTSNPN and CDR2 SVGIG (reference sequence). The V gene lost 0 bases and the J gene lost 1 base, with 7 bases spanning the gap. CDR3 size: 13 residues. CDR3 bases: TGTGCCTGGAGTGTAGGGCAGTCCTACGAGCAGTACTTC. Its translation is CAWSVGQSYEQYF. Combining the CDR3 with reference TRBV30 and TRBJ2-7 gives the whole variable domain SQTIHQWPATLVQPVGSPLSLECTVEGTSNPNLYWYRQAAGRGLQLLFYSVGIGQISSEVPQNLSASRPQDRQFILSSKKLLLSDSGFYLCAWSVGQSYEQYFGPGTRLTVT.